This T cell receptor (beta chain) was documented in a study of tumor-infiltrating lymphocytes in localized non-small cell lung cancer. This clone has just a few counts. Libraries were prepared by immunoSEQ multiplex PCR; TCRdb keeps only in-frame clonotypes and omits some of them. There are over 14,000 clones in the sample; 81% occur only once, and approximately 2.6% lies in the top ten. Germline CDR1 is MNHEY and CDR2 is SMNVEV (reference sequence). V lost 8 bases and J lost 4, with 24 bases in between. The CDR3 extends over 16 amino acids. The TCR was taken from a human donor with non-small cell lung cancer. The V call is TRBV27, the J call TRBJ2-7; TRBD1 or TRBD2 may be the D gene (5 bases each). The sequenced material came from lung tumor tissue. CDR3 protein: CASCWGPLFLRYEQYF. DNA for the CDR3: TGTGCCAGCTGTTGGGGACCCCTCTTTCTAAGATACGAGCAGTACTTC.